A single T cell receptor beta chain is shown here with its context. The antigen is undetermined. Sequencing was performed with immunoSEQ multiplex PCR; in TCRdb, only in-frame clones are kept and a portion is missing. The sample shows over 2,000,000 clones, approximately 92% of them seen only once. The entry originates in a study of shared clonotypes between healthy human individuals. CD8 cells classed as naive were CD45RO-negative and positively selected for CCR7, excluding terminally differentiated effector memory CD45RA+ cells. Findings of the study overall: It was anticipated that sequencing depth would influence how many clonotypes donors shared.

The V and J ends lost 3 bases and 3 bases respectively, with 8 bases between them. The germline V gene encodes CDR1 SGHAT and CDR2 FQNNGV. The CDR3 length is 13 residues. Material: naive CD8+ T cells from PBMCs. This chain joins TRBV11-2 and TRBJ1-1; no definite D call. This TCR was sampled from a man between 18 and 29 years old in good health. Some clones in this sample may be carry-over from other donors' samples. The CDR3 sequence is CASSLPLDTEAFF. As DNA, the CDR3 is TGTGCCAGCAGCTTGCCTTTAGACACTGAAGCTTTCTTT.